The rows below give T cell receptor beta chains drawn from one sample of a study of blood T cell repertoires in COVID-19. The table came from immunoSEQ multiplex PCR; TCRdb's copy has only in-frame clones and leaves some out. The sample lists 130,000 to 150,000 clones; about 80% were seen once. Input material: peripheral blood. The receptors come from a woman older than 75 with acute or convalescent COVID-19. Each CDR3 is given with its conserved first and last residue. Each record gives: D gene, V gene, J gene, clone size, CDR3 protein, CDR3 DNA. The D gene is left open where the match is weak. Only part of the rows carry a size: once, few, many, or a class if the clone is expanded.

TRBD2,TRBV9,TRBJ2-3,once,CASSVEGGGGTDTQYF,TGTGCCAGCAGCGTAGAGGGCGGGGGAGGCACAGATACGCAGTATTTT
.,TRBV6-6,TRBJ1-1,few,CASSPPQGPNTEAFF,TGTGCCAGCAGTCCCCCACAGGGTCCGAACACTGAAGCTTTCTTT
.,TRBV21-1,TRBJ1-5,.,CASRKRGGSNNQPQHF,TGTGCCAGCAGAAAAAGAGGGGGCAGCAACAATCAGCCCCAGCATTTT
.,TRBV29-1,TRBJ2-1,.,CSVSQGGNEQFF,TGCAGCGTTTCCCAGGGTGGGAATGAGCAGTTCTTC
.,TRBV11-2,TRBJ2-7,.,CASSLLPQGPYEQYF,TGTGCCAGCAGCTTACTCCCGCAGGGTCCCTACGAGCAGTACTTC
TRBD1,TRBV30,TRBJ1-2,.,CAWSAGQGLWGYTF,TGTGCCTGGAGTGCGGGACAGGGCCTTTGGGGCTACACCTTC
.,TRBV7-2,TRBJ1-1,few,CASSFSRTEAFF,TGTGCCAGCAGCTTTTCGAGAACTGAAGCTTTCTTT
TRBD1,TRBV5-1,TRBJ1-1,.,CASSLRPPGQGMNTEAFF,TGCGCCAGCAGCTTGAGGCCTCCGGGACAGGGGATGAACACTGAAGCTTTCTTT
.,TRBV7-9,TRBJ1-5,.,CASSLGPAGYQPQHF,TGTGCCAGCAGCTTAGGCCCAGCGGGGTATCAGCCCCAGCATTTT
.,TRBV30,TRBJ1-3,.,CAWSFRGSSGNTIYF,TGTGCCTGGAGTTTTAGGGGGAGCTCTGGAAACACCATATATTTT
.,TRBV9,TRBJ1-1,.,CASSVVMNTEAFF,TGTGCCAGCAGCGTAGTTATGAACACTGAAGCTTTCTTT
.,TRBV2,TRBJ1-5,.,CASSSYPGDNQPQHF,TGTGCCAGCAGTTCTTATCCAGGGGACAATCAGCCCCAGCATTTT
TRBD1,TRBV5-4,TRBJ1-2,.,CASSPDRGRNYGYTF,TGTGCCAGCAGCCCGGACAGGGGGCGCAACTATGGCTACACCTTC
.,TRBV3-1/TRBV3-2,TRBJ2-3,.,CASSQDRGTSTDTQYF,TGTGCCAGCAGCCAAGATAGAGGGACTAGCACAGATACGCAGTATTTT
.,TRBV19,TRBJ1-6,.,CASSIGQPGFSYNSPLHF,TGTGCCAGTAGTATCGGACAGCCTGGATTCTCCTATAATTCACCCCTCCACTTT
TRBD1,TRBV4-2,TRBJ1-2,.,CASSQGDRGLGYGYTF,TGTGCCAGCAGCCAAGGGGACAGGGGGCTTGGCTATGGCTACACCTTC
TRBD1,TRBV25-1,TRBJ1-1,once,CASRGTGAPEAFF,TGTGCCAGCAGGGGGACAGGGGCGCCTGAAGCTTTCTTT
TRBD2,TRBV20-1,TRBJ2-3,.,CSASKEAGGADTQYF,TGCAGTGCTAGTAAGGAAGCGGGGGGGGCAGATACGCAGTATTTT
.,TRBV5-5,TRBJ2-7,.,CASSLEIPRSGSYEQYF,TGTGCCAGCAGCTTGGAAATCCCTAGATCGGGCTCCTACGAGCAGTACTTC
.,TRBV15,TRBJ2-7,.,CATSRERQGWYEQYF,TGTGCCACCAGCAGAGAAAGGCAGGGATGGTACGAGCAGTACTTC
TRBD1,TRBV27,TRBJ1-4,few,CASSGRDRGRINEKLFF,TGTGCCAGCAGTGGCCGGGACAGGGGGCGAATTAATGAAAAACTGTTTTTT